This T cell receptor beta chain was obtained from a study of T cell responses to AZD1222 COVID-19 vaccine. Study-wide results and caveats: Clonal diversity was possibly underestimated, and the donors were mostly white British, with more females. Across spike, vaccine-associated CD4 TCRs were found, dominant at 160-218 and 743-854. Only five to seven AZD1222 recipients were seropositive at baseline. Samples come after the peak T cell response, not at day 14.

A word on this clone: What it recognizes is unknown.

The method was immunoSEQ multiplex PCR; TCRdb's version includes in-frame clones alone and lacks a portion of them. The data show 90,000 to 120,000 clones, approximately 88% seen once. The CDR3 consists of 15 residues. With 4 bases clipped from V and 6 bases from J, the junction kept 7 bases outside the gene matches. Germline V lookup: CDR1 SGHRS, CDR2 YFSETQ. The sequence derives from an adult in good health. The chain has TRBV5-1 and TRBJ2-1; 10 positions agree with TRBD2. Sequenced here: peripheral blood, sampled on day 0 of AZD1222 vaccination. The CDR3 protein is CASSTSGRAANEQFF. CDR3 nucleotides: TGCGCCAGCAGCACCAGCGGGAGGGCGGCCAATGAGCAGTTCTTC. Together with reference TRBV5-1 and TRBJ2-1, the CDR3 gives the full variable domain: KAGVTQTPRYLIKTRGQQVTLSCSPISGHRSVSWYQQTPGQGLQFLFEYFSETQRNKGNFPGRFSGRQFSNSRSEMNVSTLELGDSALYLCASSTSGRAANEQFFGPGTRLTVL.